This entry lists 20 T cell receptor beta chains sequenced from one sample in a study of T cell changes during pregnancy in multiple sclerosis. Assay used: immunoSEQ multiplex PCR; TCRdb lists only in-frame clones, some missing. The data contain about 59,000 clones, roughly 94% of them singletons. The sample consisted of CD8+ T cells from peripheral blood mononuclear cells, taken after pregnancy. The receptors shown here come from a female donor with multiple sclerosis, enrolled in a pregnancy study.

The rearrangement links TRBV7-6 to TRBJ2-1; D remains unclear. In germline, CDR1 is SGHVS, CDR2 FNYEAQ. The V end was cut by 4 bases, the J end by 4 bases, with 20 bases between. The CDR3 extends over 17 amino acids. The CDR3 DNA is TGTGCCAGCAGCTCACACCCACTTGGGCAGGTTTACAATGAGCAGTTCTTC. Its protein product is CASSSHPLGQVYNEQFF.

This chain uses TRBV28 with TRBJ1-5, with D possibly TRBD1 on 6 matching bases. The V and J ends lost 8 bases and 7 bases respectively, with 21 bases between them. The germline V gene encodes CDR1 MDHEN and CDR2 SYDVKM. The CDR3 contains 15 residues. CDR3 sequence reads: CASASGTTAPQPQHF. In DNA, the CDR3 is TGTGCCAGCGCCTCCGGGACAACCGCCCCACAGCCCCAGCATTTT. The variable domain in full, with the rest retrieved from reference TRBV28 and TRBJ1-5, is DVKVTQSSRYLVKRTGEKVFLECVQDMDHENMFWYRQDPGLGLRLIYFSYDVKMKEKGDIPEGYSVSREKKERFSLILESASTNQTSMYLCASASGTTAPQPQHFGDGTRLSIL.

This chain uses TRBV19 with TRBJ1-1, with TRBD1 matching over 7 bases. This CDR3 region has 14 residues. The germline V gene encodes CDR1 LNHDA and CDR2 SQIVND (reference sequence). The ends lost 6 bases at V and 7 bases at J; junction bases unmatched: 11. CDR3 sequence reads: CASSKTGMENEAFF. CDR3 in DNA: TGTGCCAGTAGCAAGACAGGGATGGAAAATGAAGCTTTCTTT.

The chain uses TRBV6-4 and TRBJ1-3, with TRBD1 matching 8 bases. Germline V gene lookup returns CDR1 MRHNA and CDR2 SNTAGT. There are 14 residues in the CDR3. J gave up 4 bases and V 6 bases, and 5 bases lay outside the gene matches. CDR3 region: CASRQGARGNTIYF. CDR3 coding DNA: TGTGCCAGCAGGCAGGGGGCGCGGGGAAACACCATATATTTT.

The rearrangement uses TRBV30 and TRBJ1-1; unclear D gene. V dropped 0 bases and J dropped 7 bases, with 12 bases sitting between them. Germline assignment: CDR1 GTSNPN and CDR2 SVGIG (reference sequence). This CDR3 region has 13 residues. CDR3 protein: CAWSVSLEVEAFF. The CDR3 DNA reads as TGTGCCTGGAGTGTAAGTTTGGAGGTTGAAGCTTTCTTT.

J is TRBJ2-7 and V is TRBV2; 12 bases agree with TRBD1. The CDR3 contains 15 residues. Germline V CDR1 and CDR2: SNHLY, FYNNEI. V lost 6 bases to trimming and J lost 3 bases; unmatched junction nucleotides: 6. The CDR3 sequence is CASSEGQGAIYEQYF. CDR3 coding DNA: TGTGCCAGCAGCGAGGGACAGGGGGCCATCTACGAGCAGTACTTC.

V is TRBV7-8 and J is TRBJ2-7, with D maybe TRBD1 (5 bases). This CDR3 is built from 15 residues. The V end was cut by 0 bases, the J end by 5 bases, with 14 bases between. The V gene's germline CDR1 is SGHVS and CDR2 FQNEAQ. Here the CDR3 reads CASSLAPQGRNEQYF. The CDR3 region has the DNA TGTGCCAGCAGCTTAGCTCCGCAGGGTCGGAACGAGCAGTACTTC.

On this clone: Since no conserved phenylalanine or tryptophan closes the CDR3, a read error is the likely cause. It is unclear where the CDR3 begins or ends on the DNA, so no DNA is shown, and the CDR3 is as TCRdb lists it. The rearrangement joins TRBV7-9 to TRBJ1-1. The germline V gene has CDR1 SEHNR and CDR2 FQNEAQ (reference sequence). Both ends counted, the CDR3 spans 11 residues. The CDR3 loop reads CASSFGPGKYY.

The chain uses TRBV29-1 and TRBJ1-1; D remains unclear. V lost 0 bases, J lost 5 bases, and 4 bases lay in between. The length of the CDR3 is 11 residues. Germline loops: CDR1 SQVTM, CDR2 ANQGSEA. The CDR3 protein is CSVEEQTEAFF. The DNA for the CDR3 is TGCAGCGTTGAAGAGCAGACTGAAGCTTTCTTT.

This chain connects TRBV6-1 to TRBJ1-4; 7 bases are a match to TRBD1. CDR3 length: 15 amino acids. Trimming removed 5 bases from V and 4 bases from J; junction bases left unmatched: 7. Germline V lookup: CDR1 MNHNS, CDR2 SASEGT. CDR3 protein: CASSTWDSRNEKLFF. The CDR3 coding sequence is TGTGCCAGCAGTACCTGGGACAGCCGTAATGAAAAACTGTTTTTT.

The chain recombines TRBV9 with TRBJ1-3, with TRBD1 identical over 7 bases. V dropped 4 bases and J dropped 1; count of bases not matched to a gene: 8. CDR3 length equals 16 residues. CDR1 SGDLS and CDR2 YYNGEE come from the germline V gene. As DNA, the CDR3 is TGTGCCAGCAGCCCAGGACAGGTTCCTTCTGGAAACACCATATATTTT. Translated: CASSPGQVPSGNTIYF.

V is TRBV7-8 and J is TRBJ2-5, with D possibly matching TRBD1 (6 bases). This CDR3 has 15 amino acids. Looked up from germline, CDR1 is SGHVS and CDR2 is FQNEAQ. The germline V and J ends were trimmed by 5 bases and 4 bases, with 17 bases remaining between them. The CDR3 DNA reads as TGTGCCAGCAGCGAACGATGGGGGCGGCTAGAGACCCAGTACTTC. Translating gives CASSERWGRLETQYF.

The chain joins TRBV4-1 to TRBJ2-5, with TRBD2 identical over 14 bases. The trim removed 1 base at V and 5 bases at J, leaving 9 bases unmatched. The CDR3 contains 18 residues. Germline CDR1 MGHRA, CDR2 YSYEKL. The CDR3 reads CASSQVSTSGRGVETQYF. The DNA of the CDR3 is TGCGCCAGCAGCCAAGTGTCGACTAGCGGGAGGGGAGTGGAGACCCAGTACTTC.

V is TRBV2 and J is TRBJ2-2; D possibly corresponds to TRBD1 (5 bases). CDR1 and CDR2 from the germline V gene are SNHLY and FYNNEI. Trimming took 8 bases from V and 1 from J, leaving 11 bases between them. This CDR3 contains 14 residues. As DNA, the CDR3 is TGTGCCAGCGCCACAGGTCTGAACACCGGGGAGCTGTTTTTT. Its protein product is CASATGLNTGELFF.

The chain uses TRBV5-4 and TRBJ1-1; a possible D gene is TRBD1 (6 bases). This CDR3 is 16 amino acids long. The ends were cut back, 4 bases at V and 8 bases at J, with 24 bases in the middle. The germline CDR1 and CDR2 sequences are SGHNT and YYREEE (reference sequence). Here the CDR3 DNA reads TGTGCCAGCAGCCCAATCGCAGACAGGCCGACTTCGGAAGCTTTCTTT. It encodes CASSPIADRPTSEAFF.

This chain links TRBV2 with TRBJ2-2; 7 nucleotides agree with TRBD1. Per germline, CDR1 SNHLY and CDR2 FYNNEI. After removal of 4 bases from V and 0 bases from J, the junction contained 5 bases not matched to a gene. The CDR3 has 16 amino acids. The CDR3 spells CASSARDRPNTGELFF. CDR3 in DNA: TGTGCCAGCAGTGCCCGGGACAGACCGAACACCGGGGAGCTGTTTTTT.

This rearrangement joins TRBV19 to TRBJ1-1; 7 bases fit TRBD1. Germline V gene sequence: CDR1 LNHDA, CDR2 SQIVND (reference sequence). CDR3 length: 14 amino acids. Trimming took 6 bases from V and 0 from J; bases not matched to a gene: 4. The CDR3 region is CASSLTGLNTEAFF. The CDR3 nucleotides read TGTGCCAGTAGCTTGACAGGGTTGAACACTGAAGCTTTCTTT.

The rearrangement links TRBV2 to TRBJ2-7; 12 bases are shared with TRBD2. In germline, CDR1 is SNHLY, CDR2 FYNNEI. V gave up 0 bases and J gave up 4 bases; unmatched junction bases: 4. This CDR3 spans 16 amino acids. CDR3 amino acids: CASSEAPGTSGYEQYF. The CDR3 coding sequence is TGTGCCAGCAGTGAAGCCCCCGGGACTAGCGGGTACGAGCAGTACTTC.

This chain connects TRBV19 to TRBJ2-1; 8 nucleotides align to TRBD1. CDR3 size: 15 residues. Germline V gene data show CDR1 as LNHDA and CDR2 as SQIVND (reference sequence). The V gene end was trimmed by 3 bases and the J gene end by 4 bases; junction bases not matched to a gene: 5. The CDR3 DNA sequence: TGTGCCAGTAGTATTCTGGGACAGGTGTACAATGAGCAGTTCTTC. Translating gives CASSILGQVYNEQFF.

This clone was seen a single time. The chain joins TRBV7-9 to TRBJ2-1; 8 bases line up with TRBD1. CDR1 is SEHNR and CDR2 is FQNEAQ in the germline V gene (reference sequence). V was clipped by 4 bases and J by 6 bases; unmatched bases: 5. The CDR3 has 14 amino acids. The CDR3 is CASSSPGQANEQFF. The DNA of the CDR3 is TGTGCCAGCAGCTCACCGGGACAGGCCAATGAGCAGTTCTTC.